Each of the 30 T cell receptor beta chains below was sequenced from the same sample in a study of cytomegalovirus exposure and HLA in healthy donors. The PCR contained 60 Vbeta and 13 Jbeta primers. Clones were sequenced by immunoSEQ multiplex PCR, and TCRdb holds only the in-frame ones, with some missing. The table records 150,000 to 180,000 clones, 82% of them present only once. The sequencing input was PBMCs. The receptor set was obtained from a woman between 50 and 59 years old in good health and CMV-seropositive.

This chain links TRBV30 with TRBJ1-2; D might be TRBD1 (6 bases). This CDR3 contains 13 residues. Germline V gene lookup returns CDR1 GTSNPN and CDR2 SVGIG (reference sequence). The V end was cut by 1 base, the J end by 6 bases, with 12 bases between. This chain's CDR3 is CAWSGGGANGYTF. DNA for the CDR3: TGTGCCTGGAGTGGCGGGGGCGCGAATGGCTACACCTTC. The variable domain in full, completed from reference TRBV30 and TRBJ1-2, reads SQTIHQWPATLVQPVGSPLSLECTVEGTSNPNLYWYRQAAGRGLQLLFYSVGIGQISSEVPQNLSASRPQDRQFILSSKKLLLSDSGFYLCAWSGGGANGYTFGSGTRLTVV.

V gene TRBV6-5 combines with J gene TRBJ2-2; D is possibly TRBD2 (6 bases). The germline V gene has CDR1 MNHEY and CDR2 SVGAGI. Trimming removed 10 bases at V and 6 bases at J, with 12 bases between. There are 12 residues in the CDR3. The CDR3 protein is CATVGGPGELFF. In DNA, the CDR3 is TGTGCCACCGTAGGAGGGCCCGGGGAGCTGTTTTTT.

The gene calls are TRBV7-6 and TRBJ2-7; a weak D match, TRBD1 (5 bases). V was trimmed by 1 base and J by 1 base, leaving 11 bases between them. Per germline, CDR1 SGHVS and CDR2 FNYEAQ. The CDR3 spans 15 residues. In DNA, the CDR3 is TGTGCCAGCAGCTTAGGAACAGGCCCTTCCTACGAGCAGTACTTC. This gives the protein CASSLGTGPSYEQYF.

Only a few counts were recorded for this clone. The chain's CDR3 is CASSQEWQGSYEQYF. The CDR3 DNA follows: TGCGCCAGCAGCCAAGAGTGGCAGGGTAGCTACGAGCAGTACTTC. The chain combines TRBV4-3 with TRBJ2-7; D might be TRBD1 (5 bases). V dropped 0 bases and J dropped 3 bases, with 12 bases sitting between them. Germline V gives CDR1 LGHNA, CDR2 YSLEER. The CDR3 covers 15 residues.

V and J are TRBV9 and TRBJ2-1, with 7 positions matching TRBD2. This CDR3 comprises 15 residues. Germline V gene data show CDR1 as SGDLS and CDR2 as YYNGEE. V lost 3 bases and J lost 3; bases outside the gene matches: 6. DNA for the CDR3: TGTGCCAGCAGCGCATCGGGACTAAACTACAATGAGCAGTTCTTC. Its translation: CASSASGLNYNEQFF.

The chain carries TRBV28 and TRBJ1-2; 8 bases are shared with TRBD1. CDR3 length: 14 residues. J gave up 4 bases and V 2 bases, and 3 bases lay outside the gene matches. Germline V gene lookup returns CDR1 MDHEN and CDR2 SYDVKM. CDR3 in DNA: TGTGCCAGCAGTTTAGGTGACAGGGGCTATGGCTACACCTTC. This gives the protein CASSLGDRGYGYTF.

The rearrangement joins TRBV30 to TRBJ1-1; D may be TRBD1 (6 bases). The CDR3 covers 12 residues. V gave up 0 bases and J gave up 8 bases, with 10 bases separating them. Germline CDR1 reads GTSNPN; CDR2 reads SVGIG (reference sequence). The CDR3: CAWSVQGQEAFF. The CDR3, as DNA: TGTGCCTGGAGTGTGCAGGGGCAGGAAGCTTTCTTT. The entire variable domain, with the rest obtained from reference TRBV30 and TRBJ1-1, is as follows: SQTIHQWPATLVQPVGSPLSLECTVEGTSNPNLYWYRQAAGRGLQLLFYSVGIGQISSEVPQNLSASRPQDRQFILSSKKLLLSDSGFYLCAWSVQGQEAFFGQGTRLTVV.

This CDR3 is CASSKSSGGNSPLHF. The CDR3 DNA reads as TGTGCCAGCAGCAAATCATCAGGGGGGAATTCACCCCTCCACTTT. The chain has TRBV21-1 and TRBJ1-6; the listed D gene, TRBD1, was not tested against the DNA. TRBV21-1 is a recognized pseudogene. The CDR3 has 15 residues.

The rearrangement joins TRBV5-6 to TRBJ2-5; the match to TRBD2 covers 14 bases. This CDR3 is built from 16 residues. CDR1 and CDR2 from the germline V gene are SGHDT and YYEEEE. V lost 4 bases and J lost 5; bases outside the gene matches: 7. This CDR3 is CASSPGLAGDKETQYF. The CDR3 bases are TGTGCCAGCAGCCCGGGACTAGCGGGGGACAAGGAGACCCAGTACTTC.

In its sample, this clone was seen once. J is TRBJ1-3 and V is TRBV28; 7 nucleotides align to TRBD1. Germline V lookup: CDR1 MDHEN, CDR2 SYDVKM. Losses at the gene ends were 6 bases for V and 1 base for J; bases not matched to a gene: 3. The CDR3 consists of 14 residues. CDR3 in amino acids: CASSMTGSGNTIYF. In nucleotides, the CDR3 is TGTGCCAGCAGCATGACAGGGTCTGGAAACACCATATATTTT.

This chain links TRBV2 with TRBJ2-6; 7 bases are shared with TRBD1. CDR1 is SNHLY and CDR2 is FYNNEI in the germline V gene. V dropped 5 bases and J dropped 4; count of bases not matched to a gene: 5. CDR3 size: 15 residues. CDR3: CASSQDRRGANVLTF. DNA of the CDR3: TGTGCCAGCAGTCAGGACAGGCGAGGGGCCAACGTCCTGACTTTC. Full variable domain (remainder filled in from reference TRBV2 and TRBJ2-6): EPEVTQTPSHQVTQMGQEVILRCVPISNHLYFYWYRQILGQKVEFLVSFYNNEISEKSEIFDDQFSVERPDGSNFTLKIRSTKLEDSAMYFCASSQDRRGANVLTFGAGSRLTVL.

In DNA form, the CDR3 reads TGTGCCAGCAGTTATACTAGCGGGGGGGCCCCCTACAATGAGCAGTTCTTC. Translating gives CASSYTSGGAPYNEQFF. V usage is TRBV27 and J usage is TRBJ2-1; 13 positions agree with TRBD2. Trimming at V came to 4 bases and at J to 2 bases, leaving 5 bases not matched to a gene. Germline values: CDR1 MNHEY, CDR2 SMNVEV (reference sequence). This CDR3 has 17 amino acids.

The chain joins TRBV7-9 to TRBJ2-1; 8 bases agree with TRBD2. CDR3 size: 14 residues. J gave up 4 bases and V 7 bases, and 6 bases lay outside the gene matches. Germline V gene sequence: CDR1 SEHNR, CDR2 FQNEAQ (reference sequence). CDR3 sequence: CASTPGGGYNEQFF. The CDR3 bases are TGTGCCAGCACCCCCGGGGGGGGATACAATGAGCAGTTCTTC.

The genes are TRBV5-6 and TRBJ2-3; D is possibly TRBD1 (5 bases). Germline V gene lookup returns CDR1 SGHDT and CDR2 YYEEEE. Trimming shortened V by 1 base and J by 4 bases, and 10 bases separated the two germline ends. This CDR3 has 14 residues. The CDR3 region is CASSLSWGADTQYF. CDR3 coding DNA: TGTGCCAGCAGCTTGTCGTGGGGCGCAGATACGCAGTATTTT. The full variable domain, rest sourced from reference TRBV5-6 and TRBJ2-3, is DAGVTQSPTHLIKTRGQQVTLRCSPKSGHDTVSWYQQALGQGPQFIFQYYEEEERQRGNFPDRFSGHQFPNYSSELNVNALLLGDSALYLCASSLSWGADTQYFGPGTRLTVL.

The gene calls are TRBV29-1 and TRBJ2-2, with 8 positions matching TRBD1. Germline CDR1 SQVTM, CDR2 ANQGSEA. The V segment lost 6 bases and the J segment 1 base; nucleotides outside the gene matches: 7. The CDR3 is 15 residues long. The DNA of the CDR3 is TGCAGCGTAACGACCGGGACAGGGAACACCGGGGAGCTGTTTTTT. It codes for CSVTTGTGNTGELFF.

For the CDR3, the DNA is TGTGCCAGTAGTATTACGGTCGCGAACACCGGGGAGCTGTTTTTT. Translating gives CASSITVANTGELFF. The rearrangement uses TRBV19 and TRBJ2-2, with D hard to call. V was clipped by 3 bases and J by 0 bases, with 8 bases between them. Germline V gene data show CDR1 as LNHDA and CDR2 as SQIVND (reference sequence). This CDR3 contains 15 residues.

V is TRBV5-4 and J is TRBJ2-4; D remains unclear. The CDR3 extends over 16 amino acids. From germline, CDR1 is SGHNT and CDR2 YYREEE (reference sequence). Trimming stripped 0 bases from V and 2 bases from J, with 12 bases between. This CDR3 reads CASSLAPDTTKNIQYF. CDR3 nucleotides: TGTGCCAGCAGCTTGGCTCCAGACACAACCAAAAACATTCAGTACTTC.

The chain combines TRBV5-1 with TRBJ2-2, with 13 bases lining up with TRBD2. Losses at the gene ends were 4 bases for V and 4 bases for J; bases not matched to a gene: 4. The CDR3 consists of 16 residues. The germline CDR1 and CDR2 sequences are SGHRS and YFSETQ. Written as DNA, the CDR3 is TGCGCCAGCAGCCCCCGGACTAGCGGGAGCACCGGGGAGCTGTTTTTT. Translation: CASSPRTSGSTGELFF.

The rearrangement uses TRBV19 and TRBJ1-5; 9 bases match TRBD1. Per the germline V gene, CDR1 is LNHDA and CDR2 is SQIVND (reference sequence). CDR3 length equals 16 residues. V was clipped by 4 bases and J by 2 bases; unmatched bases: 6. CDR3 sequence: CASSTWTGAGNQPQHF. The CDR3 DNA follows: TGTGCCAGTAGTACGTGGACAGGGGCAGGCAATCAGCCCCAGCATTTT.

This clone was counted a few times. CDR3 protein: CASTLAGGADLFYGYTF. As DNA, the CDR3 is TGTGCCAGCACTTTGGCGGGGGGGGCTGATTTGTTCTATGGCTACACCTTC. The genes are TRBV2 and TRBJ1-2; perhaps TRBD1 as D (6 bases). The V end lost 7 bases, the J end lost 4 bases, and 25 bases lay between the germline ends. The CDR3 has 17 amino acids. Germline V gives CDR1 SNHLY, CDR2 FYNNEI.

The chain carries TRBV5-4 and TRBJ2-3; D is perhaps TRBD2 (7 bases). Germline-derived CDR1 and CDR2 are SGHNT and YYREEE (reference sequence). The CDR3 length is 13 residues. Trimming left V 6 bases short and J 6 bases short, with 14 bases between. The DNA of the CDR3 is TGTGCCAGCAACAAAGGGGGGGAGGATACGCAGTATTTT. This codes for CASNKGGEDTQYF. Combining the CDR3 with reference TRBV5-4 and TRBJ2-3 gives the whole variable domain ETGVTQSPTHLIKTRGQQVTLRCSSQSGHNTVSWYQQALGQGPQFIFQYYREEENGRGNFPPRFSGLQFPNYSSELNVNALELDDSALYLCASNKGGEDTQYFGPGTRLTVL.

The rearrangement joins TRBV7-2 to TRBJ1-2, with TRBD1 matching over 9 bases. Germline CDR1 reads SGHTA; CDR2 reads FQGNSA. CDR3 length: 12 residues. V lost 5 bases, J lost 7 bases, and 2 bases stayed unmatched. CDR3 nucleotides: TGTGCCAGCAGCACACAGGGGGCTGGCTACACCTTC. It specifies CASSTQGAGYTF.

This chain uses TRBV6-6 with TRBJ2-1; 8 positions match TRBD2. CDR3 length: 15 amino acids. Per germline, CDR1 MNHNY and CDR2 SVGAGI (reference sequence). V lost 6 bases and J lost 6; bases outside the gene matches: 10. CDR3 sequence: CASRKPGGRRNEQFF. The CDR3 nucleotides are TGTGCCAGCAGGAAACCGGGGGGGCGCCGCAATGAGCAGTTCTTC.

The chain recombines TRBV9 with TRBJ2-2; 8 positions agree with TRBD1. V was clipped by 1 base and J by 0 bases; unmatched bases: 2. The germline V gene has CDR1 SGDLS and CDR2 YYNGEE. The CDR3 runs to 16 residues. CDR3 DNA: TGTGCCAGCAGCGTACGGGACAGGTCGAACACCGGGGAGCTGTTTTTT. Translating gives CASSVRDRSNTGELFF. The whole variable domain, filled in from reference TRBV9 and TRBJ2-2, reads DSGVTQTPKHLITATGQRVTLRCSPRSGDLSVYWYQQSLDQGLQFLIQYYNGEERAKGNILERFSAQQFPDLHSELNLSSLELGDSALYFCASSVRDRSNTGELFFGEGSRLTVL.

The chain is built from TRBV7-2 and TRBJ1-2; TRBD1 agrees at 11 bases. CDR3 size: 15 residues. Germline V gene data show CDR1 as SGHTA and CDR2 as FQGNSA. With V trimmed by 4 bases and J by 2 bases, 3 bases remained unmatched. CDR3 sequence (DNA): TGTGCCAGCAGCTCGGGGACAGGGGGGAACTATGGCTACACCTTC. Amino acid sequence: CASSSGTGGNYGYTF.

The sample holds one count of this clone. The V and J genes are TRBV9 and TRBJ1-1, with 8 nucleotides matching TRBD1. Germline trimming cut 4 bases from V and 1 base from J; bases unmatched to any gene: 6. Germline V gene sequence: CDR1 SGDLS, CDR2 YYNGEE. This CDR3 is 15 amino acids long. The CDR3: CASSQSTGANTEAFF. CDR3 DNA sequence: TGTGCCAGCAGCCAATCGACAGGGGCGAACACTGAAGCTTTCTTT.

The genes are TRBV29-1 and TRBJ2-1; D is uncertain. The CDR3 consists of 11 residues. Per the germline V gene, CDR1 is SQVTM and CDR2 is ANQGSEA. The V end lost 8 bases, the J end lost 10 bases, and 15 bases lay between the germline ends. CDR3 in DNA: TGCAGCCCCCTGAGGTCTGCGGAGCAGTTCTTC. It specifies CSPLRSAEQFF.

The V and J genes are TRBV28 and TRBJ2-1, with 7 nucleotides matching TRBD1. The CDR3 extends over 16 amino acids. Germline lookup yields CDR1 MDHEN and CDR2 SYDVKM. V gave up 2 bases and J gave up 10 bases; unmatched junction bases: 14. The CDR3 here is CASSLVLGQSQYEQFF. As DNA, the CDR3 is TGTGCCAGCAGTTTAGTCCTGGGACAGTCCCAATACGAGCAGTTCTTC.

This chain joins TRBV5-1 and TRBJ2-3; the D gene is possibly TRBD1 (5 bases). There are 15 residues in the CDR3. Germline CDR1 is SGHRS and CDR2 is YFSETQ. The germline V and J ends were trimmed by 4 bases and 0 bases, with 12 bases remaining between them. CDR3 loop: CASSLDSSSTDTQYF. Written as DNA, the CDR3 is TGCGCCAGCAGCCTCGACAGCTCTAGCACAGATACGCAGTATTTT.

The chain employs TRBV10-2 and TRBJ1-2, with D possibly being TRBD1 (6 bases). The CDR3 spans 13 residues. CDR1 and CDR2 (germline): WSHSY, SAAADI. Trimming stripped 7 bases from V and 4 bases from J, with 13 bases between. In DNA form, the CDR3 reads TGCGCCAGCAAGGGCAGGGGAACCTATGGCTACACCTTC. Its protein is CASKGRGTYGYTF.